The 26 T cell receptor beta chains below all came from one sample that was sequenced in a study of neurological immune-mediated disorders. TCRdb processed the 5' RACE reads anew with MiXCR; each CDR3 protein has one entry. The sample consists of tens of thousands of distinct CDR3 sequences, less than 5.5% of them appearing once. Sequencing used PBMCs. These receptors all stem from a man aged 25 to 40 with multiple sclerosis.

This clonotype was recorded many times. J is TRBJ1-1 and V is TRBV20-1; D is unresolved. Germline lookup yields CDR1 DFQATT and CDR2 SNEGSKA (reference sequence). The length of the CDR3 is 15 residues. V lost 3 bases and J 3 bases, leaving 17 bases between the germline ends. The CDR3 coding sequence is TGCAGTGCTAGGTCTCACTCCCCCAGCGACACTGAAGCTTTCTTT. It encodes CSARSHSPSDTEAFF.

This clonotype appeared a few times. The genes are TRBV5-1 and TRBJ1-4, with a weak D call TRBD1 (6 bases). CDR3 size: 16 residues. Trimming removed 1 base from V and 0 bases from J, with 10 bases in between. CDR1 SGHRS and CDR2 YFSETQ come from the germline V gene. The CDR3 nucleotides read TGCGCCAGCAGCTTGACAGGGCTCTCAACTAATGAAAAACTGTTTTTT. Protein: CASSLTGLSTNEKLFF.

This clonotype was found a few times. A read error is possible here, since a much larger clone lies one base away. The V and J genes are TRBV5-1 and TRBJ1-2; tentatively, D is TRBD1 (6 bases). Trimming shortened V by 7 bases and J by 3 bases, and 19 bases separated the two germline ends. Germline V gene sequence: CDR1 SGHRS, CDR2 YFSETQ. CDR3 size: 15 residues. The CDR3 bases are TGCGCCAGCTCGGAAAGGGGGACGGTAGACTATGGCTACACCTTC. It codes for CASSERGTVDYGYTF.

Notes on this clonotype: A read error is possible here, since a much larger clone lies one base away. This chain joins TRBV20-1 and TRBJ2-3, with D possibly matching TRBD2 (6 bases). The CDR3 has 14 amino acids. The V gene's germline CDR1 is DFQATT and CDR2 SNEGSKA (reference sequence). DNA of the CDR3: TGCAGTGCTAGTAGGGGACTTAGCACAGAAACGCAGTATTTT. This translates into CSASRGLSTETQYF.

Ten or more counts support this clonotype. The rearrangement links TRBV5-1 to TRBJ2-7, with D perhaps matching TRBD1 (5 bases). CDR1 SGHRS and CDR2 YFSETQ come from the germline V gene. The CDR3 has 13 residues. Trimming removed 7 bases at V and 4 bases at J, with 15 bases between. CDR3 protein: CASAYAAGYEQYF. The DNA of the CDR3 is TGCGCCAGCGCTTACGCAGCAGGGTACGAGCAGTACTTC.

In this sample, this clonotype turned up many times. The chain carries TRBV5-1 and TRBJ2-3; weak D call: TRBD1 (6 bases). The CDR3 spans 15 residues. Per the germline V gene, CDR1 is SGHRS and CDR2 is YFSETQ. V lost 3 bases and J 2 bases, leaving 13 bases between the germline ends. CDR3 loop: CASSSFGQNTDTQYF. Here the CDR3 DNA reads TGCGCCAGCAGCTCCTTTGGACAGAACACAGATACGCAGTATTTT.

This clonotype was recorded at least ten times. In DNA form, the CDR3 reads TGTGCCACCAGTGACCGAGGGAGGCAGGAGCAGTTCTTC. It is translated as CATSDRGRQEQFF. The chain is built from TRBV24-1 and TRBJ2-1; weak D call: TRBD2 (6 bases). There are 13 residues in the CDR3. The germline V and J ends were trimmed by 4 bases and 10 bases, with 13 bases remaining between them. Germline V gene lookup returns CDR1 KGHDR and CDR2 SFDVKD.

V gene TRBV7-8 combines with J gene TRBJ1-3; D is unclear. Germline V CDR1 and CDR2: SGHVS, FQNEAQ. The CDR3 spans 13 residues. The V end lost 5 bases, the J end lost 4 bases, and 9 bases lay between the germline ends. The CDR3 DNA reads as TGTGCCAGCAGCGCGTGGGAGGGAAACACCATATATTTT. Translated, it gives CASSAWEGNTIYF. Complete variable domain (other parts from reference TRBV7-8 and TRBJ1-3): GAGVSQSPRYKVAKRGQDVALRCDPISGHVSLFWYQQALGQGPEFLTYFQNEAQLDKSGLPSDRFFAERPEGSVSTLKIQRTQQEDSAVYLCASSAWEGNTIYFGEGSWLTVV.

This clonotype showed up many times. The V gene is TRBV12-3 or TRBV12-4, the J gene TRBJ1-3; D is perhaps TRBD1 (5 bases). This CDR3 has 13 amino acids. Trimming stripped 6 bases from V and 4 bases from J, with 10 bases between. The CDR3 bases are TGTGCCAGCAGCATGGGGCTCGGAAACACCATATATTTT. It codes for CASSMGLGNTIYF.

This clonotype has at least ten counts. The chain is built from TRBV5-1 and TRBJ2-2; the D gene is possibly TRBD2 (6 bases). The CDR3 runs to 16 residues. The V and J ends lost 4 bases and 3 bases respectively, with 16 bases between them. From germline, CDR1 is SGHRS and CDR2 YFSETQ. This chain's CDR3 is CASSQQERRDTGELFF. The CDR3 region has the DNA TGCGCCAGCAGCCAGCAGGAACGGAGGGACACCGGGGAGCTGTTTTTT.

This chain links TRBV20-1 with TRBJ2-7, with D tentatively TRBD1 or TRBD2 (5 bases each). V lost 5 bases and J 4 bases, leaving 18 bases between the germline ends. Germline V gene data show CDR1 as DFQATT and CDR2 as SNEGSKA (reference sequence). The CDR3 consists of 14 residues. The CDR3 DNA reads TGCAGTGCTCAACTAGTCGGCAGGGAATACGAGCAGTACTTC. As protein: CSAQLVGREYEQYF.

In this sample, this clonotype turned up a few times. V and J are TRBV7-9 and TRBJ2-7; D possibly uses TRBD1 or TRBD2 (6 bases each). This CDR3 spans 15 amino acids. The V gene's germline CDR1 is SEHNR and CDR2 FQNEAQ (reference sequence). The germline V and J ends were trimmed by 5 bases and 5 bases, with 19 bases remaining between them. The CDR3 bases are TGTGCCAGCAGCCCAGGTGGGGGGCGCGTCGACGAGCAGTACTTC. It specifies CASSPGGGRVDEQYF.

This clonotype was observed at least ten times. The V and J genes are TRBV24-1 and TRBJ2-2; D might be TRBD2 (5 bases). Trimming took off 7 bases at V and 2 bases at J, with 16 bases between the two ends. The CDR3 contains 16 residues. Looked up from germline, CDR1 is KGHDR and CDR2 is SFDVKD. In DNA, the CDR3 is TGTGCCACCAGCAGCGGCGCTTTCGGTAACACCGGGGAGCTGTTTTTT. Translating gives CATSSGAFGNTGELFF.

This clonotype was observed many times. V usage is TRBV12-3 or TRBV12-4 and J usage is TRBJ1-6, with D perhaps matching TRBD1 (5 bases). This CDR3 region has 14 residues. V was clipped by 6 bases and J by 5 bases, with 11 bases between them. CDR3 protein: CASSQGSDNSPLHF. The CDR3 bases are TGTGCCAGCAGCCAGGGATCGGATAATTCACCCCTCCACTTT.

For this clonotype: One base away lies a much larger clone, so this may be a sequencing read error. V usage is TRBV11-2 and J usage is TRBJ2-1; 9 positions agree with TRBD2. The CDR3 consists of 13 residues. CDR1 and CDR2 from the germline V gene are SGHAT and FQNNGV. CDR3 region: CVSSQTGLASLFF. DNA of the CDR3: TGTGTCAGCAGCCAGACCGGACTAGCGTCGTTGTTCTTC. Full variable domain (rest looked up from reference TRBV11-2 and TRBJ2-1): EAGVAQSPRYKIIEKRQSVAFWCNPISGHATLYWYQQILGQGPKLLIQFQNNGVVDDSQLPKDRFSAERLKGVDSTLKIQPAKLEDSAVYLCVSSQTGLASLFFGPGTRLTVL.

This clonotype was found a few times. V gene TRBV11-2 combines with J gene TRBJ2-3; D may match TRBD1 or TRBD2 (5 bases each). The V and J ends lost 3 bases and 4 bases respectively, with 14 bases between them. The germline V gene has CDR1 SGHAT and CDR2 FQNNGV. CDR3 length: 15 amino acids. DNA for the CDR3: TGTGCCAGCAGCTTCCTCGGAGTGGGGGCAGATACGCAGTATTTT. This translates into CASSFLGVGADTQYF.

V gene TRBV5-6 combines with J gene TRBJ2-3, with D unclear. Germline-derived CDR1 and CDR2 are SGHDT and YYEEEE. The CDR3 spans 13 residues. Trimming stripped 7 bases from V and 2 bases from J, with 11 bases between. CDR3 amino acids: CASCVQLTDTQYF. CDR3 coding DNA: TGTGCCAGCTGTGTTCAGCTCACAGATACGCAGTATTTT.

The rearrangement uses TRBV7-9 and TRBJ1-2; no definite D call. Germline CDR1 reads SEHNR; CDR2 reads FQNEAQ (reference sequence). This CDR3 has 13 residues. V lost 2 bases and J 7 bases, leaving 11 bases between the germline ends. The CDR3 loop reads CASSLYEGSGYTF. CDR3 nucleotides: TGTGCCAGCAGCTTATACGAGGGTAGTGGCTACACCTTC.

This clonotype was found many times. The chain couples TRBV6-6 to TRBJ2-2, with D possibly TRBD2 on 5 matching bases. Between the trimmed V and J ends, which lost 7 bases and 5 bases, there was a span of 17 bases. The CDR3 spans 15 residues. CDR1 and CDR2 (germline): MNHNY, SVGAGI (reference sequence). The CDR3 spells CASTYERTGTGELFF. DNA of the CDR3: TGTGCCAGCACCTACGAGAGGACGGGGACCGGGGAGCTGTTTTTT.

The rearrangement uses TRBV6-5 and TRBJ1-4; TRBD1 agrees at 7 bases. With V trimmed by 4 bases and J by 3 bases, 5 bases remained unmatched. CDR1 and CDR2 from the germline V gene are MNHEY and SVGAGI. There are 15 residues in the CDR3. The CDR3 region has the DNA TGTGCCAGCAGTTGGCAGACAGGGCCTAATGAAAAACTGTTTTTT. Amino acid sequence: CASSWQTGPNEKLFF.

This clonotype was picked up many times. This chain joins TRBV18 and TRBJ1-2, with 9 bases fitting TRBD1. The CDR3 extends over 13 amino acids. The ends lost 8 bases at V and 6 bases at J; junction bases unmatched: 7. Germline V lookup: CDR1 KGHSH, CDR2 LQKENI. The CDR3 bases are TGTGCCAGCCAAGATGGGACAGGGAATGGCTACACCTTC. It is translated as CASQDGTGNGYTF.

This clonotype was recorded at least ten times. The V gene is TRBV5-1, the J gene TRBJ1-1; D unclear. The ends were cut back, 5 bases at V and 1 base at J, with 15 bases in the middle. CDR1 and CDR2 (germline): SGHRS, YFSETQ. The CDR3 spans 15 residues. The CDR3 loop is CASRPSPEKNTEAFF. For the CDR3, the DNA is TGCGCCAGCAGGCCATCCCCGGAAAAGAACACTGAAGCTTTCTTT.

This clonotype was counted many times. This chain links TRBV10-2 with TRBJ2-1; TRBD2 matches at 7 bases. Germline CDR1 is WSHSY and CDR2 is SAAADI. The CDR3 length is 14 residues. Losses at the gene ends were 8 bases for V and 4 bases for J; bases not matched to a gene: 8. The chain's CDR3 is CASRAGVGYNEQFF. The DNA of the CDR3 is TGCGCCAGCCGGGCGGGGGTGGGTTACAATGAGCAGTTCTTC.

This clonotype has more than one count but fewer than ten. The V call is TRBV7-3, the J call TRBJ2-3; TRBD2 is a possible D gene (5 bases). The CDR3 covers 14 residues. CDR1 and CDR2 from the germline V gene are SGHTA and FQGTGA. V gave up 1 base and J gave up 4 bases, with 9 bases separating them. The CDR3 DNA sequence: TGTGCCAGCAGCTTAAGTTTCGGGGCAGATACGCAGTATTTT. This translates into CASSLSFGADTQYF.

The table lists this clonotype with many counts. V is TRBV7-8 and J is TRBJ1-5; D unclear. With 5 bases removed from V and 0 bases from J, the gap between germline ends came to 14 bases. Germline CDR1 and CDR2: SGHVS and FQNEAQ. The CDR3 runs 16 residues. The CDR3 spells CASSPGWAVSNQPQHF. CDR3 DNA: TGTGCCAGCAGCCCCGGTTGGGCAGTTAGCAATCAGCCCCAGCATTTT.

This clonotype was seen a handful of times. The chain carries TRBV18 and TRBJ1-1; possible D gene TRBD1, 6 bases. CDR1 and CDR2 from the germline V gene are KGHSH and LQKENI. This CDR3 is 14 amino acids long. Deletions cut 4 bases from V and 2 bases from J, with 11 bases between. The CDR3 DNA reads as TGTGCCAGCTCACGAACAGGGATTAACACTGAAGCTTTCTTT. Its translation is CASSRTGINTEAFF. The complete variable domain, with remaining parts taken from reference TRBV18 and TRBJ1-1, reads NAGVMQNPRHLVRRRGQEARLRCSPMKGHSHVYWYRQLPEEGLKFMVYLQKENIIDESGMPKERFSAEFPKEGPSILRIQQVVRGDSAAYFCASSRTGINTEAFFGQGTRLTVV.